This T cell receptor (beta chain) was documented in a study of CD8+ T cells in alopecia areata. The sequencing template was cDNA reverse transcribed from extracted RNA. This table comes from immunoSEQ multiplex PCR, and its TCRdb copy is limited to in-frame clones, with some not included. Of a few hundred thousand clones listed, 60% were seen once; the top ten hold about 0.89%. V was clipped by 11 bases and J by 2 bases; unmatched bases: 5. CDR3 length: 13 residues. Germline V gene lookup returns CDR1 MNHNY and CDR2 SVGAGI (reference sequence). The sample's treatment: oral pan-JAK inhibitor, 5-10 mg twice daily.

This rearrangement joins TRBV6-6 to TRBJ2-1, with 8 bases aligning to TRBD1. The source of this sequence is a human donor with alopecia areata. The sequenced sample was CD4+ T cells sorted from blood, obtained around week 54, from a patient treated with tofacitinib. The CDR3 DNA follows: TGTGCCTGCGGACAGGGCCCCTACAATGAGCAGTTCTTC. Protein: CACGQGPYNEQFF.